Following are 17 T cell receptor beta chains from one sample sequenced in a study of CD8 T cells in ankylosing spondylitis. Study outcomes and limitations: Made up of 7 to 9 highly homologous variants, a TCR beta motif appeared characteristic of ankylosing spondylitis blood.

For these receptors, no antigen is known. A single record per CDR3 protein comes from TCRdb applying MiXCR to the 5' RACE reads. The sample records about 800,000 distinct CDR3 sequences, about 10% being singletons. Specimen: blood, either unsorted or a sorted T cell fraction (not recorded which). Receptors originate from a male donor with ankylosing spondylitis.

This clonotype was seen only a few times. This chain connects TRBV7-2 to TRBJ2-3; 8 nucleotides line up with TRBD2. Germline V gene lookup returns CDR1 SGHTA and CDR2 FQGNSA. There are 16 residues in the CDR3. V gave up 3 bases and J gave up 1 base; unmatched junction bases: 6. CDR3 loop: CASSFRELAGTDTQYF. In nucleotides, the CDR3 is TGTGCCAGCAGCTTCCGAGAACTAGCGGGCACAGATACGCAGTATTTT.

This clonotype was seen a handful of times. The chain employs TRBV18 and TRBJ2-3, with 9 nucleotides matching TRBD1. Trimming took 4 bases from V and 4 from J; bases not matched to a gene: 9. The CDR3 totals 16 residues. Germline loops: CDR1 KGHSH, CDR2 LQKENI. Here the CDR3 reads CASSLPGTGISDTQYF. The DNA for the CDR3 is TGTGCCAGCTCACTCCCCGGGACAGGGATATCAGATACGCAGTATTTT.

The chain combines TRBV5-4 with TRBJ2-3; D gene uncertain. CDR1 SGHNT and CDR2 YYREEE come from the germline V gene (reference sequence). Trimming took 0 bases from V and 6 from J, leaving 8 bases between them. This CDR3 region has 13 residues. The CDR3 spells CASSLVGKDTQYF. DNA of the CDR3: TGTGCCAGCAGCTTGGTAGGGAAGGATACGCAGTATTTT.

This clonotype has more than one count but fewer than ten. This chain links TRBV7-6 with TRBJ1-2, with D unresolved. Germline V gene data show CDR1 as SGHVS and CDR2 as FNYEAQ. The V end lost 5 bases, the J end lost 4 bases, and 17 bases lay between the germline ends. The CDR3 covers 15 residues. Here the CDR3 reads CASSNALSQRYGYTF. CDR3 coding DNA: TGTGCCAGCAGCAACGCCCTATCCCAGCGCTATGGCTACACCTTC.

This clonotype came up many times. The chain combines TRBV7-2 with TRBJ2-3, with 7 bases aligning to TRBD1. The CDR3 extends over 15 amino acids. The ends lost 4 bases at V and 0 bases at J; junction bases unmatched: 4. CDR1 is SGHTA and CDR2 is FQGNSA in the germline V gene. The CDR3 region has the DNA TGTGCCAGCAGCTCGGGGACAGAAAGCACAGATACGCAGTATTTT. It translates to CASSSGTESTDTQYF.

This clonotype was seen many times. V and J are TRBV29-1 and TRBJ2-3; no clear D gene. The CDR3 is 12 residues long. The V gene's germline CDR1 is SQVTM and CDR2 ANQGSEA. Trimming left V 6 bases short and J 1 base short, with 8 bases between. The CDR3 DNA reads TGCAGCGTCTCTCCGGGCACAGATACGCAGTATTTT. It is translated as CSVSPGTDTQYF.

The chain carries TRBV20-1 and TRBJ2-5; TRBD1 might be the D (6 bases). Germline lookup yields CDR1 DFQATT and CDR2 SNEGSKA (reference sequence). V lost 6 bases and J lost 7, with 21 bases in between. This CDR3 comprises 14 residues. The chain's CDR3 is CSARKQGAHGTQYF. As DNA, the CDR3 is TGCAGTGCCCGGAAACAGGGCGCCCATGGGACCCAGTACTTC.

As to this clonotype: One end of the junction is discordant with germline, which a read error may explain. The chain uses TRBV7-2 and TRBJ2-7; 7 bases are a match to TRBD1. The germline CDR1 and CDR2 sequences are SGHTA and FQGNSA. The CDR3 consists of 13 residues. The CDR3 nucleotides read TGTGCCAGCAGCTACCCCGGGACAGTCCTCCAGGACTTC. This codes for CASSYPGTVLQDF. The variable domain in full, completed from reference TRBV7-2 and TRBJ2-7, reads GAGVSQSPSNKVTEKGKDVELRCDPISGHTALYWYRQSLGQGLEFLIYFQGNSAPDKSGLPSDRFSAERTGGSVSTLTIQRTQQEDSAVYLCASSYPGTVLQDFGPGTRLTVT.

This clonotype was seen ten or more times. The chain carries TRBV4-2 and TRBJ2-3, with 9 bases aligning to TRBD2. This CDR3 contains 17 residues. The V gene end was trimmed by 3 bases and the J gene end by 3 bases; junction bases not matched to a gene: 10. Per the germline V gene, CDR1 is LGHNA and CDR2 is YNFKEQ. CDR3 in DNA: TGTGCCAGCAGCCATGGCCTGCGGGGGGGTAGGACAGATACGCAGTATTTT. This gives the protein CASSHGLRGGRTDTQYF.

The sample holds a few counts of this clonotype. This sequence joins TRBV6-2 or TRBV6-3 and TRBJ2-7; D might be TRBD2 (6 bases). The CDR3 is 14 amino acids. V shed 7 bases and J shed 3 bases, with 16 bases lying between them. Germline lookup yields CDR1 MNHEY and CDR2 SVGEGT. The DNA for the CDR3 is TGTGCCAGCACTACGACTAGACGATACTACGAGCAGTACTTC. Translating gives CASTTTRRYYEQYF.

In its sample, this clonotype was seen a few times. The chain carries TRBV20-1 and TRBJ2-7; no clear D. Trimming took off 3 bases at V and 2 bases at J, with 11 bases between the two ends. CDR3 length equals 13 residues. The germline gives CDR1 DFQATT, CDR2 SNEGSKA (reference sequence). CDR3 sequence reads: CSARGSGTYEQYF. The DNA of the CDR3 is TGCAGTGCTAGGGGGTCCGGAACCTACGAGCAGTACTTC.

The V call is TRBV4-3, the J call TRBJ1-3; 9 bases match TRBD1. Trimming at V came to 0 bases and at J to 4 bases, leaving 4 bases not matched to a gene. The CDR3 has 16 amino acids. Germline V CDR1 and CDR2: LGHNA, YSLEER. The CDR3 spells CASSQEGQGTGNTIYF. The CDR3, as DNA: TGCGCCAGCAGCCAAGAAGGACAGGGGACCGGAAACACCATATATTTT.

At least ten counts were recorded for this clonotype. This rearrangement joins TRBV7-2 to TRBJ1-5; D possibly corresponds to TRBD1 (5 bases). This CDR3 is built from 16 residues. Trimming removed 4 bases at V and 0 bases at J, with 13 bases between. Looked up from germline, CDR1 is SGHTA and CDR2 is FQGNSA. The CDR3 spells CASSSGRGDSNQPQHF. The DNA for the CDR3 is TGTGCCAGCAGCTCTGGGAGGGGAGATAGCAATCAGCCCCAGCATTTT.

This chain joins TRBV10-3 and TRBJ2-3, with D possibly TRBD2 on 5 matching bases. The germline CDR1 and CDR2 sequences are ENHRY and SYGVKD. Trimming stripped 0 bases from V and 3 bases from J, with 10 bases between. The CDR3 covers 15 residues. The CDR3 loop reads CAISESRVGTDTQYF. For the CDR3, the DNA is TGTGCCATCAGTGAGTCGCGGGTGGGGACAGATACGCAGTATTTT.

The sample holds many counts of this clonotype. V is TRBV7-8 and J is TRBJ1-5; possibly TRBD1 for D (6 bases). This CDR3 has 13 amino acids. Trimming took 5 bases from V and 4 from J, leaving 9 bases between them. CDR1 is SGHVS and CDR2 is FQNEAQ in the germline V gene. CDR3 amino acids: CASSGGANQPQHF. The DNA for the CDR3 is TGTGCCAGCAGCGGGGGGGCAAATCAGCCCCAGCATTTT.

This clonotype has just a few counts. The chain is built from TRBV10-3 and TRBJ1-2; D remains ambiguous. Trimming removed 1 base from V and 6 bases from J, with 12 bases in between. The length of the CDR3 is 14 residues. Germline V gene lookup returns CDR1 ENHRY and CDR2 SYGVKD. Here the CDR3 DNA reads TGTGCCATCAGTGAGTTTATGTCTGGTAATGGCTACACCTTC. It yields the protein CAISEFMSGNGYTF.

The genes are TRBV7-2 and TRBJ1-2, with D unresolved. Germline CDR1 is SGHTA and CDR2 is FQGNSA. The V gene lost 1 base and the J gene lost 2 bases, with 8 bases spanning the gap. This CDR3 comprises 14 residues. The CDR3 DNA reads as TGTGCCAGCAGCTTAGAAACAGAAAACTATGGCTACACCTTC. It encodes CASSLETENYGYTF.